These 24 T cell receptor beta chains share one sample of origin, sequenced in a study of graft-versus-host responses after intestinal transplantation. TCRdb keeps only in-frame clones here, not all; method: immunoSEQ multiplex PCR. The sample yields about 47,000 clones, approximately 95% seen once. The source was PBMCs, collected 750 to 800 days after a first intestinal transplant, on the day of a second. Receptor source: a human patient who received an intestinal transplant, so some T cells may come from the graft donor.

The rearrangement uses TRBV27 and TRBJ2-7; D is perhaps TRBD1 (6 bases). The V gene lost 2 bases and the J gene lost 6 bases, with 17 bases spanning the gap. The germline V gene has CDR1 MNHEY and CDR2 SMNVEV (reference sequence). This CDR3 spans 15 amino acids. CDR3 bases: TGTGCCAGCAGTTTAGGTGGGGGCATAGCCCCCGAGCAGTACTTC. Amino acid sequence: CASSLGGGIAPEQYF.

DNA for the CDR3: TGTGCCAGCAGCCCACAATCCACATATAGCGGGGGTGGGGAGCTGTTTTTT. Protein product: CASSPQSTYSGGGELFF. The V call is TRBV9, the J call TRBJ2-2; the match to TRBD2 covers 9 bases. Germline V gene sequence: CDR1 SGDLS, CDR2 YYNGEE. The CDR3 has 17 residues. J gave up 8 bases and V 4 bases, and 15 bases lay outside the gene matches.

The rearrangement links TRBV28 to TRBJ1-5; no definite D call. The CDR3 is 14 amino acids. The ends were cut back, 6 bases at V and 0 bases at J, with 9 bases in the middle. From germline, CDR1 is MDHEN and CDR2 SYDVKM. The CDR3 coding sequence is TGTGCCAGCAGACCACACGTTAGCAATCAGCCCCAGCATTTT. This codes for CASRPHVSNQPQHF. Looking up the rest from reference TRBV28 and TRBJ1-5 gives the full variable domain: DVKVTQSSRYLVKRTGEKVFLECVQDMDHENMFWYRQDPGLGLRLIYFSYDVKMKEKGDIPEGYSVSREKKERFSLILESASTNQTSMYLCASRPHVSNQPQHFGDGTRLSIL.

CDR3 sequence reads: CAWSVMETQYF. The CDR3 coding sequence is TGTGCCTGGAGTGTAATGGAGACCCAGTACTTC. The chain combines TRBV30 with TRBJ2-5; no clear D. Germline loops: CDR1 GTSNPN, CDR2 SVGIG (reference sequence). Trimming removed 0 bases at V and 5 bases at J, with 4 bases between. CDR3 size: 11 residues.

This chain connects TRBV7-9 to TRBJ2-7; D may be TRBD1 (5 bases). Trimming stripped 1 base from V and 4 bases from J, with 11 bases between. The germline gives CDR1 SEHNR, CDR2 FQNEAQ (reference sequence). The CDR3 is 14 residues long. In DNA, the CDR3 is TGTGCCAGCAGCTTAGAGGGCAGGGTGTACGAGCAGTACTTC. Its translation: CASSLEGRVYEQYF. Full variable domain (remainder filled in from reference TRBV7-9 and TRBJ2-7): DTGVSQNPRHKITKRGQNVTFRCDPISEHNRLYWYRQTLGQGPEFLTYFQNEAQLEKSRLLSDRFSAERPKGSFSTLEIQRTEQGDSAMYLCASSLEGRVYEQYFGPGTRLTVT.

The chain is built from TRBV10-3 and TRBJ2-3, with unresolved D. This CDR3 region has 14 residues. Per germline, CDR1 ENHRY and CDR2 SYGVKD. V lost 7 bases and J lost 0, with 11 bases in between. Here the CDR3 DNA reads TGTGCCATCACAGACCCCTTCAGCACAGATACGCAGTATTTT. Translated: CAITDPFSTDTQYF.

This chain uses TRBV6-1 with TRBJ1-2, with D tentatively TRBD1 (5 bases). The CDR3 sequence is 13 residues long. In germline, CDR1 is MNHNS, CDR2 SASEGT. The V end lost 8 bases, the J end lost 3 bases, and 13 bases lay between the germline ends. This chain's CDR3 is CASSRDGYYGYTF. Written as DNA, the CDR3 is TGTGCCAGCTCTAGGGACGGCTACTATGGCTACACCTTC.

The rearrangement joins TRBV29-1 to TRBJ1-1, with 10 positions matching TRBD1. With 0 bases clipped from V and 7 bases from J, the junction kept 8 bases outside the gene matches. Germline lookup yields CDR1 SQVTM and CDR2 ANQGSEA. The CDR3 consists of 15 residues. This chain's CDR3 is CSVEDLRQGAGEAFF. The DNA of the CDR3 is TGCAGCGTTGAAGATCTGAGACAGGGGGCGGGTGAAGCTTTCTTT. Full variable domain (remainder filled in from reference TRBV29-1 and TRBJ1-1): SAVISQKPSRDICQRGTSLTIQCQVDSQVTMMFWYRQQPGQSLTLIATANQGSEATYESGFVIDKFPISRPNLTFSTLTVSNMSPEDSSIYLCSVEDLRQGAGEAFFGQGTRLTVV.

The genes are TRBV12-5 and TRBJ2-2; the D gene could be TRBD1 or TRBD2 (5 bases each). CDR1 and CDR2 (germline): LGHNT, FRNRAP. Trimming pared 2 bases from V and 1 base from J, leaving 20 bases between. CDR3 length: 19 amino acids. DNA for the CDR3: TGTGCTAGTGGTTTGTTTCTGTCTTGGGACGCTCGGAACACCGGGGAGCTGTTTTTT. It codes for CASGLFLSWDARNTGELFF.

The rearrangement links TRBV6-5 to TRBJ2-3; D might be TRBD2 (5 bases). Germline V gene data show CDR1 as MNHEY and CDR2 as SVGAGI. The CDR3 covers 13 residues. V was cut by 0 bases and J by 8 bases, with 9 bases left in between. The DNA for the CDR3 is TGTGCCAGCAGTTACTCTACGGGGAGTACGCAGTATTTT. Translating it yields CASSYSTGSTQYF.

Remarks on this clone: Compared with germline, one end of the junction differs, possibly owing to a read error. J is TRBJ2-3 and V is TRBV7-7, with a tentative D call TRBD1 (7 bases). The germline gives CDR1 SSHAT, CDR2 FNYEAQ (reference sequence). The CDR3 runs 17 residues. Written as DNA, the CDR3 is TGTGCTAGCAGCTTAGCTCAGGGCGGGACAGGCACAGATACGCAGTATTTT. This encodes CASSLAQGGTGTDTQYF.

This clone was picked up one time. The chain recombines TRBV6-6 with TRBJ2-7; 11 bases match TRBD2. In germline, CDR1 is MNHNY, CDR2 SVGAGI (reference sequence). The CDR3 has 15 amino acids. After removal of 4 bases from V and 6 bases from J, the junction contained 8 bases not matched to a gene. CDR3 protein: CASSSNSGRAGEQYF. As DNA, the CDR3 is TGTGCCAGCAGTTCTAATAGCGGGAGGGCCGGCGAGCAGTACTTC.

CDR3 DNA sequence: TGTGCCAGCTCACCATACGAGGGAGCGCCCTACAATGAGCAGTTCTTC. This sequence encodes CASSPYEGAPYNEQFF. The V gene is TRBV18, the J gene TRBJ2-1, with D possibly matching TRBD2 (5 bases). The CDR3 consists of 16 residues. The germline CDR1 and CDR2 sequences are KGHSH and LQKENI. The ends were cut back, 2 bases at V and 2 bases at J, with 13 bases in the middle.

The gene calls are TRBV5-4 and TRBJ1-4; D unclear. The CDR3 contains 16 residues. V was cut by 2 bases and J by 5 bases, with 16 bases left in between. Germline-derived CDR1 and CDR2 are SGHNT and YYREEE (reference sequence). The CDR3 loop reads CASSLRSSGQNEKLFF. CDR3 bases: TGTGCCAGCAGCTTACGGAGCTCTGGGCAGAATGAAAAACTGTTTTTT.

The chain couples TRBV10-2 to TRBJ2-3, with 7 positions matching TRBD1. The germline V gene encodes CDR1 WSHSY and CDR2 SAAADI. This CDR3 has 15 amino acids. The trim removed 3 bases at V and 4 bases at J, leaving 7 bases unmatched. CDR3 bases: TGCGCCAGCAGTGACCCCCAGGGGGTATCAGATACGCAGTATTTT. Protein sequence: CASSDPQGVSDTQYF.

V and J are TRBV11-2 and TRBJ2-2; TRBD2 matches 10 bases. Per germline, CDR1 SGHAT and CDR2 FQNNGV. Unmatched junction bases numbered 12, after V lost 6 bases and J lost 8 bases. CDR3 size: 16 residues. The DNA of the CDR3 is TGTGCCAGCAGTTACTCTAGCGGGAGAGTCCCTGGGGAGCTGTTTTTT. Its protein is CASSYSSGRVPGELFF.

The chain uses TRBV28 and TRBJ2-3; no clear D. The germline V and J ends were trimmed by 6 bases and 6 bases, with 13 bases remaining between them. Germline values: CDR1 MDHEN, CDR2 SYDVKM. The CDR3 loop spans 13 amino acids. CDR3 sequence: CASSFRLSDTQYF. The CDR3 coding sequence is TGTGCCAGCAGCTTCCGACTGTCGGATACGCAGTATTTT.

The chain is built from TRBV30 and TRBJ2-5; no definite D call. Germline-derived CDR1 and CDR2 are GTSNPN and SVGIG (reference sequence). The CDR3 contains 10 residues. The ends were cut back, 3 bases at V and 4 bases at J, with 3 bases in the middle. The CDR3 loop reads CAWSGETQYF. The CDR3 DNA follows: TGTGCCTGGAGCGGAGAGACCCAGTACTTC.

This chain connects TRBV9 to TRBJ1-5; no definite D call. Trimming took 9 bases from V and 4 from J, leaving 14 bases between them. CDR3 length equals 13 residues. CDR1 and CDR2 from the germline V gene are SGDLS and YYNGEE. CDR3 coding DNA: TGTGCCATCCTCCTAGGCAAAAATCAGCCCCAGCATTTT. It translates to CAILLGKNQPQHF.

This chain connects TRBV28 to TRBJ2-7, with 7 bases matching TRBD2. The CDR3 is 14 amino acids. The germline V gene has CDR1 MDHEN and CDR2 SYDVKM. J gave up 3 bases and V 6 bases, and 8 bases lay outside the gene matches. CDR3 amino acids: CASSSLAIGYEQYF. The CDR3 nucleotides read TGTGCCAGCAGCTCACTAGCGATCGGCTACGAGCAGTACTTC.

This clone came up once. The chain uses TRBV21-1 and TRBJ1-2; TRBD1 is taken as the D call from the table, unchecked against the DNA. TRBV21-1 is a recognized pseudogene. The CDR3 has 15 residues. This CDR3 reads CASSKAGQGNYGYTF. For the CDR3, the DNA is TGTGCCAGCAGCAAAGCCGGGCAGGGTAACTATGGCTACACCTTC.

In nucleotides, the CDR3 is TGTGCCAGCAGCCGGGACGGAACCTACGAGCAGTACTTC. As protein: CASSRDGTYEQYF. This chain joins TRBV7-9 and TRBJ2-5, with D tentatively TRBD1 or TRBD2 (5 bases each). TRBJ2-7 matches the DNA end more closely, so the J call is doubtful. The CDR3 consists of 13 residues. Germline lookup yields CDR1 SEHNR and CDR2 FQNEAQ (reference sequence).

The chain employs TRBV9 and TRBJ1-1, with 7 bases fitting TRBD1. The trim removed 4 bases at V and 0 bases at J, leaving 6 bases unmatched. The CDR3 loop spans 15 amino acids. Germline V gives CDR1 SGDLS, CDR2 YYNGEE. CDR3 nucleotides: TGTGCCAGCAGCCCGACAGGGCTGCTGAACACTGAAGCTTTCTTT. Translated, it gives CASSPTGLLNTEAFF.

The chain recombines TRBV11-1 with TRBJ1-1; no clear D gene. V was cut by 2 bases and J by 4 bases, with 5 bases left in between. Germline V gives CDR1 SGHAT, CDR2 FQDESV (reference sequence). The CDR3 runs 12 residues. The CDR3 DNA reads as TGTGCCAGCAGCTTATACCGCACTGAAGCTTTCTTT. Amino acid sequence: CASSLYRTEAFF.